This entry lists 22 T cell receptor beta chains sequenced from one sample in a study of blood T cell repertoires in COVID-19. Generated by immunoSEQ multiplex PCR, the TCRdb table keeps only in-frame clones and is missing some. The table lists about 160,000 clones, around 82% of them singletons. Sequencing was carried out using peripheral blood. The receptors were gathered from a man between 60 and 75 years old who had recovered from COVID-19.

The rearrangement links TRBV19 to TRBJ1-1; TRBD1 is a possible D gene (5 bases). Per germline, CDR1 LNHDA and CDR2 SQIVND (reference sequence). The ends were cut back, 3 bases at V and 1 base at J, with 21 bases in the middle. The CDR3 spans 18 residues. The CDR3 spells CASSMRGRQAISNTEAFF. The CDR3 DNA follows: TGTGCCAGTAGTATGCGGGGCCGGCAGGCAATCTCGAACACTGAAGCTTTCTTT.

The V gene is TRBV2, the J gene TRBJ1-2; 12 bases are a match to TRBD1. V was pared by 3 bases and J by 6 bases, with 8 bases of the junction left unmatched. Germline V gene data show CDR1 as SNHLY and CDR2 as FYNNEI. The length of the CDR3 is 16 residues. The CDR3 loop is CASSDGLGQGADGYTF. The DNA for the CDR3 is TGTGCCAGCAGTGATGGGTTGGGACAGGGGGCGGATGGCTACACCTTC.

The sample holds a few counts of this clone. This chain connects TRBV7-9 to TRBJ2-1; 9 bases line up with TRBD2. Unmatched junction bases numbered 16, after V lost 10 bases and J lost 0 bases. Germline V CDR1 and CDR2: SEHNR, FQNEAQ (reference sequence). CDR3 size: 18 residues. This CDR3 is CAIPGASGATSSYNEQFF. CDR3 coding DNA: TGTGCCATCCCAGGGGCTAGCGGGGCGACTAGCTCCTACAATGAGCAGTTCTTC.

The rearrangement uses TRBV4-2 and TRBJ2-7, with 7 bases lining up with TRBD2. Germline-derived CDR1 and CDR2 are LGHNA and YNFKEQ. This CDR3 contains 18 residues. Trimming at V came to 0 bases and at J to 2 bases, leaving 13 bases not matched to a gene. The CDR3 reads CASSQDIPTGLSPYEQYF. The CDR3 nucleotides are TGTGCCAGCAGCCAAGATATCCCCACGGGACTATCCCCCTACGAGCAGTACTTC.

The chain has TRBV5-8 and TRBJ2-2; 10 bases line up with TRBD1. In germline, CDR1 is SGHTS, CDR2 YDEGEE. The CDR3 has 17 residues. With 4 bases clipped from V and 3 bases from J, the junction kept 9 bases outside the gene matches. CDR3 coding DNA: TGTGCCAGCAGCCTCGAATACGGGACAGGGGACACCGGGGAGCTGTTTTTT. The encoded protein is CASSLEYGTGDTGELFF.

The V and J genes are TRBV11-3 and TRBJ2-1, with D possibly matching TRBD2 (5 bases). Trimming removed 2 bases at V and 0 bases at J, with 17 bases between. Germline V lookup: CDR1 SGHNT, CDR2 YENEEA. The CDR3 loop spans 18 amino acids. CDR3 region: CASSLPAAWTSSYNEQFF. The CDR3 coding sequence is TGTGCCAGCAGCTTACCAGCGGCCTGGACCAGCTCCTACAATGAGCAGTTCTTC.

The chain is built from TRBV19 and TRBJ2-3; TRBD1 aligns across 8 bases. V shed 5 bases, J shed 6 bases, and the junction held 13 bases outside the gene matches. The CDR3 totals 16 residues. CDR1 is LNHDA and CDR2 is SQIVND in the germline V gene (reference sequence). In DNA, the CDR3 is TGTGCCAGTAGTCCTCCCGGGGCAGGGGGCTTGGATACGCAGTATTTT. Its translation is CASSPPGAGGLDTQYF.

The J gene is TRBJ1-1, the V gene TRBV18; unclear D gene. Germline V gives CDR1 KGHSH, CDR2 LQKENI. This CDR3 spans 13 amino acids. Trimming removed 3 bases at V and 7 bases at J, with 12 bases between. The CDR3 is CASSPSQRLEAFF. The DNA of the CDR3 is TGTGCCAGCTCACCCAGTCAACGACTTGAAGCTTTCTTT.

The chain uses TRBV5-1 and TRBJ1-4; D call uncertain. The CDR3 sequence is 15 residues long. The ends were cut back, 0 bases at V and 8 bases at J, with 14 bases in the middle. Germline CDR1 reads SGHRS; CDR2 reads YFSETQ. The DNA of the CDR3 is TGCGCCAGCAGCTTGGGGGCAGAAGGAGGAGAAAAACTGTTTTTT. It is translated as CASSLGAEGGEKLFF. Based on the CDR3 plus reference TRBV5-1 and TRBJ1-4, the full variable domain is KAGVTQTPRYLIKTRGQQVTLSCSPISGHRSVSWYQQTPGQGLQFLFEYFSETQRNKGNFPGRFSGRQFSNSRSEMNVSTLELGDSALYLCASSLGAEGGEKLFFGSGTQLSVL.

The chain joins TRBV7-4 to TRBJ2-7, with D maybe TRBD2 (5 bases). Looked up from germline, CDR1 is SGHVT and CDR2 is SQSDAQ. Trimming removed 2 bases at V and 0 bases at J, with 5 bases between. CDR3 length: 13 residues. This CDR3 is CASSLRGSYEQYF. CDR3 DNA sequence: TGTGCCAGCAGCTTACGGGGCTCCTACGAGCAGTACTTC.

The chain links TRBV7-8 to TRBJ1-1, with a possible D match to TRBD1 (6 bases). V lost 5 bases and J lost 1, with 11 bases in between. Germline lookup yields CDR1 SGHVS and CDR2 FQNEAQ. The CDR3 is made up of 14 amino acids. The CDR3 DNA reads TGTGCCAGCAGCCTTGGGACACCGAACACTGAAGCTTTCTTT. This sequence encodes CASSLGTPNTEAFF.

CDR3 loop: CAISVQSGGHNEQFF. The CDR3 DNA reads TGTGCCATCAGTGTCCAAAGCGGGGGGCACAATGAGCAGTTCTTC. V is TRBV10-3 and J is TRBJ2-1, with 9 bases aligning to TRBD2. The germline CDR1 and CDR2 sequences are ENHRY and SYGVKD. J was trimmed by 5 bases and V by 4 bases; bases with no gene match: 6. The CDR3 is 15 amino acids.

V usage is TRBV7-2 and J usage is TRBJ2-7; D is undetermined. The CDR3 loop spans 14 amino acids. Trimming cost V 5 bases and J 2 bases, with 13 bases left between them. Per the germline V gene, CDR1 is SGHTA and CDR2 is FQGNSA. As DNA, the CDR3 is TGTGCCAGCAGCCTCCCAGGCGTAACCTACGAGCAGTACTTC. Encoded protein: CASSLPGVTYEQYF.

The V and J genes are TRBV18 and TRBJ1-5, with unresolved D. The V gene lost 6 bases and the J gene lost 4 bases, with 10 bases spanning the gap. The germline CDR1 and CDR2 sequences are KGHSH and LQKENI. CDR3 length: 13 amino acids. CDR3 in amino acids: CASSQEANQPQHF. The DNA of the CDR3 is TGTGCCAGCTCGCAGGAGGCGAATCAGCCCCAGCATTTT.

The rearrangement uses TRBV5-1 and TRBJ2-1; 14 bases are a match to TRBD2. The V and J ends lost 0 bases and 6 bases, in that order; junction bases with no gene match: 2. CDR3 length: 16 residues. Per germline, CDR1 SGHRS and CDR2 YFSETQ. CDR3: CASSLGGTSGSNEQFF. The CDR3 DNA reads TGCGCCAGCAGCTTGGGAGGGACTAGCGGGAGCAATGAGCAGTTCTTC.

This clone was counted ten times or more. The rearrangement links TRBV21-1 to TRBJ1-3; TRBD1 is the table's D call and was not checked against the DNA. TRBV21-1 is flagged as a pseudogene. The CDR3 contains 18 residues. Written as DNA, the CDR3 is TGTGCCAGCAGCAAATGGGCCGCGGACAGGGCGGCTGGAAACACCATATATTTT. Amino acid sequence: CASSKWAADRAAGNTIYF.

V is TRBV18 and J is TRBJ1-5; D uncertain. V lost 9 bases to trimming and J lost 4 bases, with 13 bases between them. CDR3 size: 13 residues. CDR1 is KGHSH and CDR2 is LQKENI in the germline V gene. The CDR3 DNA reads TGTGCCAGTGAACCGGGAGGGAATCAGCCCCAGCATTTT. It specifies CASEPGGNQPQHF. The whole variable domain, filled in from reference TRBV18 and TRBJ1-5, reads NAGVMQNPRHLVRRRGQEARLRCSPMKGHSHVYWYRQLPEEGLKFMVYLQKENIIDESGMPKERFSAEFPKEGPSILRIQQVVRGDSAAYFCASEPGGNQPQHFGDGTRLSIL.

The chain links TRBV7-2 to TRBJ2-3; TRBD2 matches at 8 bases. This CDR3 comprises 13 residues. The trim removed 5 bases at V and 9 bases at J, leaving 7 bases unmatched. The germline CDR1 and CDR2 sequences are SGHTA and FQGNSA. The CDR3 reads CASSATGGATQYF. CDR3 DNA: TGTGCCAGCAGCGCCACGGGGGGGGCGACGCAGTATTTT.

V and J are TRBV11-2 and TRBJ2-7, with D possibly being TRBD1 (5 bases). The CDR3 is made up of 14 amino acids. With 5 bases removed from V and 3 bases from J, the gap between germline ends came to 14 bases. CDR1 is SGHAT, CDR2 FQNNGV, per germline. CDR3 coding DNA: TGTGCCAGCAGCCCGCGACAGAGAGTCTACGAGCAGTACTTC. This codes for CASSPRQRVYEQYF.

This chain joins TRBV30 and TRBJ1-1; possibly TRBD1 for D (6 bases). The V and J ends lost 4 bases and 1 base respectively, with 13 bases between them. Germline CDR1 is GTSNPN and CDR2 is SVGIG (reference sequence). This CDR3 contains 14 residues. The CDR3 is CAWTLRGSNTEAFF. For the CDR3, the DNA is TGTGCCTGGACCCTCAGGGGATCGAACACTGAAGCTTTCTTT.

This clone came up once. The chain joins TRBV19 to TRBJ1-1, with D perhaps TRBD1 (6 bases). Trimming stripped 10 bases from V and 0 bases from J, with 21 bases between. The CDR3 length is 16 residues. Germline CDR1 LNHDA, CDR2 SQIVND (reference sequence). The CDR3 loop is CATTAGRGGMNTEAFF. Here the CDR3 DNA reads TGTGCCACTACGGCAGGGCGGGGGGGCATGAACACTGAAGCTTTCTTT.

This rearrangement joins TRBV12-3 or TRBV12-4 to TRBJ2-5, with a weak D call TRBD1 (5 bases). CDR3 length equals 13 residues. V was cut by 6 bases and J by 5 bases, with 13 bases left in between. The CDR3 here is CASSLGASETQYF. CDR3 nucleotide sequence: TGTGCCAGCAGCCTAGGGGCATCGGAGACCCAGTACTTC.